The 30 T cell receptor beta chains below come from one sample, sequenced in a study of blood T cell repertoires in COVID-19. Assay used: immunoSEQ multiplex PCR; TCRdb lists only in-frame clones, some missing. Counted here are fewer than 300,000 clones, 80% to 95% occurring once; the ten biggest clones make up approximately 1.2%. Sequencing used PBMCs or T cells enriched from blood (not recorded which). These receptor sequences come from a woman aged 25 to 39 who had recovered from COVID-19.

V gene TRBV24-1 combines with J gene TRBJ2-2; D gene unclear. In germline, CDR1 is KGHDR, CDR2 SFDVKD. Trimming pared 6 bases from V and 1 base from J, leaving 2 bases between. The CDR3 is 12 amino acids. CDR3 sequence: CATSQNTGELFF. Here the CDR3 DNA reads TGTGCCACCAGTCAGAACACCGGGGAGCTGTTTTTT.

The chain links TRBV19 to TRBJ2-1; 11 bases are a match to TRBD2. Germline assignment: CDR1 LNHDA and CDR2 SQIVND (reference sequence). The V gene end was trimmed by 0 bases and the J gene end by 6 bases; junction bases not matched to a gene: 1. The CDR3 runs to 15 residues. CDR3 residues: CASSIEGTSGNEQFF. In nucleotides, the CDR3 is TGTGCCAGTAGTATAGAGGGGACTAGCGGCAATGAGCAGTTCTTC.

To note about this clone: This sample also contains other DNA sequences that code for the same CDR3. The chain combines TRBV6-1 with TRBJ1-1, with a weak D call TRBD1 (5 bases). V was clipped by 3 bases and J by 1 base, with 6 bases between them. Germline-derived CDR1 and CDR2 are MNHNS and SASEGT. CDR3 length: 13 amino acids. This chain's CDR3 is CASSDQGNTEAFF. Written as DNA, the CDR3 is TGTGCCAGCAGTGACCAGGGGAACACTGAAGCTTTCTTT.

The rearrangement uses TRBV11-2 and TRBJ2-7, with TRBD2 as a possible D gene (5 bases). Trimming cost V 6 bases and J 3 bases, with 18 bases left between them. CDR1 is SGHAT, CDR2 FQNNGV, per germline. This CDR3 region has 15 residues. This chain's CDR3 is CASSRSTGLNYEQYF. In DNA, the CDR3 is TGTGCCAGCAGTCGATCGACCGGACTTAACTACGAGCAGTACTTC.

This chain uses TRBV12-3 or TRBV12-4 with TRBJ2-7; unclear D gene. The germline V and J ends were trimmed by 1 base and 5 bases, with 6 bases remaining between them. The CDR3 totals 12 residues. The chain's CDR3 is CASSLGPNEQYF. Here the CDR3 DNA reads TGTGCCAGCAGTTTAGGGCCCAACGAGCAGTACTTC.

This sequence joins TRBV29-1 and TRBJ2-2, with D possibly matching TRBD1 (6 bases). V was clipped by 4 bases and J by 5 bases, with 11 bases between them. This CDR3 is 13 amino acids long. From germline, CDR1 is SQVTM and CDR2 ANQGSEA. CDR3 DNA: TGCAGCGTTGGACAGGCTGCAACCGGGGAGCTGTTTTTT. Translating gives CSVGQAATGELFF.

The genes are TRBV30 and TRBJ1-2; 11 bases align to TRBD1. Germline assignment: CDR1 GTSNPN and CDR2 SVGIG (reference sequence). The V gene end was trimmed by 1 base and the J gene end by 4 bases; junction bases not matched to a gene: 5. CDR3 length: 15 amino acids. CDR3 in amino acids: CAWSARDRGSYGYTF. Here the CDR3 DNA reads TGTGCCTGGAGTGCCCGGGACAGGGGGTCCTATGGCTACACCTTC. Full variable domain (rest looked up from reference TRBV30 and TRBJ1-2): SQTIHQWPATLVQPVGSPLSLECTVEGTSNPNLYWYRQAAGRGLQLLFYSVGIGQISSEVPQNLSASRPQDRQFILSSKKLLLSDSGFYLCAWSARDRGSYGYTFGSGTRLTVV.

A single count supports this clone. This chain uses TRBV27 with TRBJ2-2; 7 nucleotides agree with TRBD1. Germline trimming cut 6 bases from V and 0 bases from J; bases unmatched to any gene: 10. Germline V gene lookup returns CDR1 MNHEY and CDR2 SMNVEV (reference sequence). The CDR3 runs 17 residues. The CDR3: CASSPTGDRTNTGELFF. CDR3 sequence (DNA): TGTGCCAGCAGCCCAACCGGGGACAGAACGAACACCGGGGAGCTGTTTTTT.

The V call is TRBV27, the J call TRBJ1-1; no reliable D call. CDR1 is MNHEY and CDR2 is SMNVEV in the germline V gene (reference sequence). This CDR3 is built from 15 residues. The V end lost 3 bases, the J end lost 0 bases, and 11 bases lay between the germline ends. CDR3 sequence: CASSLTGYMNTEAFF. The CDR3 DNA is TGTGCCAGCAGTTTGACGGGATACATGAACACTGAAGCTTTCTTT.

This clone appeared a few times. V usage is TRBV12-3 or TRBV12-4 and J usage is TRBJ2-5; maybe TRBD1 (6 bases). V gave up 3 bases and J gave up 7 bases, with 12 bases separating them. There are 13 residues in the CDR3. DNA for the CDR3: TGTGCCAGCAGTTTGGGGGAAGGGGGGACCCAGTACTTC. Its translation: CASSLGEGGTQYF.

CDR3 residues: CASSTDTASGNTIYF. CDR3 DNA sequence: TGTGCCAGCAGCACTGACACAGCCTCTGGAAACACCATATATTTT. The rearrangement uses TRBV7-9 and TRBJ1-3, with D unresolved. Germline CDR1 and CDR2: SEHNR and FQNEAQ (reference sequence). The CDR3 has 15 amino acids. V was cut by 5 bases and J by 0 bases, with 11 bases left in between.

The CDR3 DNA reads as TGCGCCAGCAGCCAACGGACTAGCGCCGCCGAGGAGCAGTTCTTC. Amino acids: CASSQRTSAAEEQFF. The J gene is TRBJ2-1, the V gene TRBV4-3, with TRBD2 matching over 9 bases. The CDR3 loop spans 15 amino acids. Germline V gene lookup returns CDR1 LGHNA and CDR2 YSLEER. J was trimmed by 10 bases and V by 2 bases; bases with no gene match: 9.

This clone was seen a single time. This chain connects TRBV12-3 or TRBV12-4 to TRBJ1-2; unclear D gene. This CDR3 region has 13 residues. Trimming stripped 4 bases from V and 6 bases from J, with 12 bases between. The chain's CDR3 is CASSSEEAHGYTF. DNA of the CDR3: TGTGCCAGCAGTTCGGAGGAGGCTCATGGCTACACCTTC.

The gene calls are TRBV27 and TRBJ2-7; D is unresolved. This CDR3 has 19 amino acids. Trimming left V 5 bases short and J 0 bases short, with 26 bases between. CDR1 is MNHEY, CDR2 SMNVEV, per germline (reference sequence). The CDR3 reads CASSRRFDFSVRSSYEQYF. The CDR3 bases are TGTGCCAGCAGTCGGCGGTTCGACTTCAGTGTTAGAAGCTCCTACGAGCAGTACTTC.

This chain joins TRBV13 and TRBJ1-1, with 7 bases aligning to TRBD1. J was trimmed by 5 bases and V by 5 bases; bases with no gene match: 11. Germline loops: CDR1 PRHDT, CDR2 FYEKMQ (reference sequence). The CDR3 loop spans 15 amino acids. This CDR3 reads CASSARQGVWTEAFF. CDR3 nucleotide sequence: TGTGCCAGCAGCGCACGACAGGGTGTGTGGACTGAAGCTTTCTTT.

V is TRBV30 and J is TRBJ2-1; 14 positions match TRBD2. Per the germline V gene, CDR1 is GTSNPN and CDR2 is SVGIG (reference sequence). The CDR3 contains 14 residues. V trimming: 2 bases; J trimming: 8 bases; junction bases outside the gene matches: 2. Written as DNA, the CDR3 is TGTGCCTGGAGTTTGGGACTAGCGGGAGATGAGCAGTTCTTC. Translating gives CAWSLGLAGDEQFF.

This chain uses TRBV10-3 with TRBJ2-1; D might be TRBD2 (5 bases). This CDR3 contains 15 residues. V was pared by 0 bases and J by 3 bases, with 9 bases between. Germline CDR1 and CDR2: ENHRY and SYGVKD. CDR3: CAISESRGIYNEQFF. The DNA of the CDR3 is TGTGCCATCAGTGAGTCCCGAGGGATCTACAATGAGCAGTTCTTC.

V gene TRBV9 combines with J gene TRBJ1-6, with D possibly TRBD1 on 6 matching bases. Germline CDR1 SGDLS, CDR2 YYNGEE. The CDR3 is made up of 14 amino acids. V lost 7 bases and J lost 4, with 12 bases in between. CDR3 sequence reads: CASGDIQYNSPLHF. The DNA for the CDR3 is TGTGCCAGCGGGGACATCCAGTATAATTCACCCCTCCACTTT.

The chain carries TRBV6-5 and TRBJ2-5; 7 positions match TRBD2. V shed 8 bases, J shed 7 bases, and the junction held 10 bases outside the gene matches. In germline, CDR1 is MNHEY, CDR2 SVGAGI. CDR3 length: 13 residues. In DNA, the CDR3 is TGTGCCAGCCACTCCGGGGGGTATGGGACCCAGTACTTC. Translation gives CASHSGGYGTQYF.

This clone was found a few times. The chain combines TRBV10-3 with TRBJ1-1; D might be TRBD1 (6 bases). The germline V gene has CDR1 ENHRY and CDR2 SYGVKD. The CDR3 spans 12 residues. With 0 bases removed from V and 11 bases from J, the gap between germline ends came to 10 bases. CDR3 sequence (DNA): TGTGCCATCAGTGAGTCAGGGGGTTCGGCTTTCTTT. It is translated as CAISESGGSAFF.

The CDR3 is CASSLGGIQYF. In nucleotides, the CDR3 is TGTGCCAGCAGTTTAGGCGGAATTCAGTACTTC. The chain links TRBV12-3 or TRBV12-4 to TRBJ2-7; D unclear. V was shortened by 1 base and J by 10 bases, with 8 bases between the two germline ends. This CDR3 has 11 residues.

The rearrangement uses TRBV30 and TRBJ2-7, with D perhaps matching TRBD2 (7 bases). V was shortened by 1 base and J by 13 bases, with 14 bases between the two germline ends. The CDR3 totals 11 residues. Germline V gene data show CDR1 as GTSNPN and CDR2 as SVGIG (reference sequence). Here the CDR3 DNA reads TGTGCCTGGAGTGGAGGGGGGGAGTCTTACTTC. Translation: CAWSGGGESYF.

J is TRBJ2-2 and V is TRBV6-2 or TRBV6-3; tentatively, D is TRBD2 (5 bases). V shed 4 bases and J shed 4 bases, with 7 bases lying between them. CDR1 is MNHEY, CDR2 SVGEGT, per germline. The CDR3 is 13 amino acids. The CDR3 sequence is CASSLGSTGELFF. The CDR3 DNA sequence: TGTGCCAGCAGTTTAGGGAGCACCGGGGAGCTGTTTTTT.

This clone was observed a few times. The V call is TRBV7-9, the J call TRBJ2-5; 12 nucleotides agree with TRBD2. From germline, CDR1 is SEHNR and CDR2 FQNEAQ (reference sequence). The V and J ends lost 1 base and 5 bases, in that order; junction bases with no gene match: 11. This CDR3 contains 18 residues. The CDR3 loop reads CASSLGGLAGKRIETQYF. The CDR3 nucleotides read TGTGCCAGCAGCTTAGGAGGACTAGCGGGGAAGCGTATCGAGACCCAGTACTTC.

For the CDR3, the DNA is TGTGCCAGCAGGGGGACAGGGAGGGACTCACCCCTCCACTTT. It encodes CASRGTGRDSPLHF. The V gene is TRBV7-9, the J gene TRBJ1-6, with TRBD1 matching over 9 bases. Trimming took 6 bases from V and 10 from J; bases not matched to a gene: 7. Germline values: CDR1 SEHNR, CDR2 FQNEAQ (reference sequence). This CDR3 comprises 14 residues.

The chain links TRBV27 to TRBJ1-5; 8 bases are shared with TRBD1. From germline, CDR1 is MNHEY and CDR2 SMNVEV (reference sequence). CDR3 size: 15 residues. The ends lost 7 bases at V and 5 bases at J; junction bases unmatched: 10. The CDR3 spells CASMFLGQGDQPQHF. In nucleotides, the CDR3 is TGTGCCAGCATGTTTTTAGGACAGGGTGATCAGCCCCAGCATTTT.

The V and J genes are TRBV6-6 and TRBJ2-7, with 9 bases matching TRBD1. Trimming took 5 bases from V and 0 from J; bases not matched to a gene: 11. Germline assignment: CDR1 MNHNY and CDR2 SVGAGI (reference sequence). This CDR3 spans 17 amino acids. In DNA, the CDR3 is TGTGCCAGCAGTCGTTTCCCCATGACAGGGGGCTCCTACGAGCAGTACTTC. Protein product: CASSRFPMTGGSYEQYF.

This chain links TRBV5-8 with TRBJ1-6; weak D call: TRBD1 (5 bases). Germline CDR1 SGHTS, CDR2 YDEGEE. Trimming took 4 bases from V and 7 from J, leaving 30 bases between them. The CDR3 consists of 20 residues. CDR3 nucleotides: TGTGCCAGCAGCCCCAACCGGACAAGGATCAAAAAAGGGCGCAATTCACCCCTCCACTTT. It codes for CASSPNRTRIKKGRNSPLHF. Using reference TRBV5-8 and TRBJ1-6 for the parts outside the CDR3, the full variable domain is EAGVTQSPTHLIKTRGQQATLRCSPISGHTSVYWYQQALGLGLQFLLWYDEGEERNRGNFPPRFSGRQFPNYSSELNVNALELEDSALYLCASSPNRTRIKKGRNSPLHFGNGTRLTVT.

The J gene is TRBJ2-7, the V gene TRBV25-1; D is uncertain. The CDR3 covers 14 residues. Trimming removed 1 base from V and 1 base from J, with 8 bases in between. Germline V gives CDR1 MGHDK, CDR2 SYGVNS. CDR3 region: CASSEFTASYEQYF. In nucleotides, the CDR3 is TGTGCCAGCAGTGAATTTACTGCTTCCTACGAGCAGTACTTC.

The CDR3 reads CASRIQGYEQFF. DNA of the CDR3: TGTGCCAGCAGGATACAGGGGTATGAGCAGTTCTTC. The rearrangement links TRBV28 to TRBJ2-1, with 7 positions matching TRBD1. The CDR3 sequence is 12 residues long. Germline V gene data show CDR1 as MDHEN and CDR2 as SYDVKM. V dropped 6 bases and J dropped 8; count of bases not matched to a gene: 4.